Listed below are T cell receptor beta chains from one sample, sequenced in a study of early T cells in non-severe SARS-CoV-2 infection. TCRdb passed the 5' RACE reads through MiXCR, listing each CDR3 protein once. The sample shows fewer than 50,000 distinct CDR3 sequences, roughly 7% of them seen only once. Specimen: whole blood. All receptors come from an adult who was a healthcare worker with PCR-confirmed SARS-CoV-2 infection or an uninfected control (not recorded which). The CDR3 runs from the conserved cysteine through the conserved F or W.

cdr3_aa v_call cdr3_length
CASSLMWVSTYEQYF TRBV7-2 15
CASSVAFSSGQVTSTDTQYF TRBV9 20
CASSLLTDTQYF TRBV28 12
CATKPGQRFRDTQYF TRBV24-1 15
CASRKGNEQFF TRBV28 11
CASSSMTADQPQHF TRBV5-6 14
CASSKQGAQNTGELFF TRBV11-3 16
CASSFPNTDTQYF TRBV7-2 13
CSAGTGGDSPLHF TRBV20-1 13
CASSYLTDYNEQFF TRBV6-2/TRBV6-3 14
CAISYISMSADTQYF TRBV10-3 15
CSARLPYQETQYF TRBV20-1 13
CASSLWAGGDTEAFF TRBV27 15
CASLAGNTGELFF TRBV2 13
CASSLALGGLNEKLFF TRBV7-6 16
CASTTTTSSYEQYF TRBV6-2/TRBV6-3 14
CRAGGALADTEAFF TRBV20-1 14
CASSQDSSSGNTIYF TRBV4-3 15
CATSDSQVTTFGELFF TRBV24-1 16
CASSLGDGYTF TRBV11-2 11
CASTSGGLGAYEQYF TRBV28 15
CSARWDSNQPQHF TRBV20-1 13
CASSPRANTGELFF TRBV4-2 14
CASSLTDTANTGELFF TRBV5-1 16
CSVERQNEQFF TRBV29-1 11
CAITGGLITDTQYF TRBV10-3 14
CASSLVGLAKNIQYF TRBV7-2 15
CSARSGTGGSPLHF TRBV20-1 14
CASSSQENTEAFF TRBV7-9 13
CASSFSGVETQYF TRBV5-1 13
CASSLFTDTQYF TRBV28 12
CASSLAMAGMGGELFF TRBV5-6 16
CSVESYDPLHYGYTF TRBV29-1 15
CASSIPREGDNEQFF TRBV19 15
CSARQPDREQFF TRBV20-1 12
CASSPNNPTGTQHF TRBV27 14
CATSDLSGHEITSESQETQYF TRBV24-1 21
CSASLTGSWGEQYF TRBV20-1 14
CASSFGEKMNTEAFF TRBV27 15
CASSLVAGRANVLTF TRBV5-1 15
CASSLGAEETQYF TRBV5-1 13
CSVQVDTQETQYF TRBV20-1 13
CAIRGRTGGYMNTEAFF TRBV10-3 17
CASSQDAAGLAGGSTDTQYF TRBV4-2 20
CASSLVGGGGATQYF TRBV7-2 15
CASSLQGQGVPEAFF TRBV27 15
CASRAAGTGVKNEQFF TRBV5-1 16
CASTSRPFYGYTF TRBV7-9 13